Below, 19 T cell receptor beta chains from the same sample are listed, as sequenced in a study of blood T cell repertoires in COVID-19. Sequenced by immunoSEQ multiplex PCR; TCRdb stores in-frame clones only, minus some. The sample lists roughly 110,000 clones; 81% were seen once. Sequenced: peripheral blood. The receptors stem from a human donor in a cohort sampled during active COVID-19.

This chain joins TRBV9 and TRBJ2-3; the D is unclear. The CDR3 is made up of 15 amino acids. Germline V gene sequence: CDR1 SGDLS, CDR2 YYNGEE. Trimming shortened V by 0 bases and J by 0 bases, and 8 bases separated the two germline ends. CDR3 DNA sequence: TGTGCCAGCAGCGTAGAGCTTAGCAGCACAGATACGCAGTATTTT. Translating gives CASSVELSSTDTQYF.

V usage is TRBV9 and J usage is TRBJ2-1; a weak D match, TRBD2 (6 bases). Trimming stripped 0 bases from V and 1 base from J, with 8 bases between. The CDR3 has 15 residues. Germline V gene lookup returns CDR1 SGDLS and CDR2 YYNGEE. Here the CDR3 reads CASSVDSGSYNEQFF. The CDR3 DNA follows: TGTGCCAGCAGCGTAGATAGCGGTTCCTACAATGAGCAGTTCTTC. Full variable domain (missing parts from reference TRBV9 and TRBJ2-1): DSGVTQTPKHLITATGQRVTLRCSPRSGDLSVYWYQQSLDQGLQFLIQYYNGEERAKGNILERFSAQQFPDLHSELNLSSLELGDSALYFCASSVDSGSYNEQFFGPGTRLTVL.

The CDR3 loop reads CASSFRQNTEAFF. In nucleotides, the CDR3 is TGTGCCAGCAGCTTCAGGCAAAACACTGAAGCTTTCTTT. This sequence joins TRBV7-2 and TRBJ1-1, with D unresolved. The CDR3 contains 13 residues. The germline V gene encodes CDR1 SGHTA and CDR2 FQGNSA. V was cut by 3 bases and J by 2 bases, with 7 bases left in between.

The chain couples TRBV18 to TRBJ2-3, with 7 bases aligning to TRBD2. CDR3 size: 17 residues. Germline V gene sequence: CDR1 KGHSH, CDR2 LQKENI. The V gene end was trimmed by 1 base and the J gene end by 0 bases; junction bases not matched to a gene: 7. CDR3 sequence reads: CASSPLRGGHSTDTQYF. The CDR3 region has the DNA TGTGCCAGCTCACCACTTCGCGGGGGTCATAGCACAGATACGCAGTATTTT.

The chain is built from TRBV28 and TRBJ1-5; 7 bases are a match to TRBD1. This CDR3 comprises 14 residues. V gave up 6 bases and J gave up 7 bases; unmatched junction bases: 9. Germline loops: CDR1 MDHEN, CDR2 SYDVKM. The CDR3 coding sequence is TGTGCCAGCAGGGGGGCCGGGACAGACCAGCCCCAGCATTTT. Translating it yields CASRGAGTDQPQHF.

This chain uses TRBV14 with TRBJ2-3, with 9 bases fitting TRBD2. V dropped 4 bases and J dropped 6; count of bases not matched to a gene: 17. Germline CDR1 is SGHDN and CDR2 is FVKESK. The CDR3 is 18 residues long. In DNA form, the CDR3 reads TGTGCCAGCAGCCCAGCGGGGGGCTTTTTTAACGTACGGGATACGCAGTATTTT. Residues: CASSPAGGFFNVRDTQYF.

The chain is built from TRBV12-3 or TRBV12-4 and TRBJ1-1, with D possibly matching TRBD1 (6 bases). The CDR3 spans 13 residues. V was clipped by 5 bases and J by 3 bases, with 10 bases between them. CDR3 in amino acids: CASSRDTYTEAFF. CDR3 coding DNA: TGTGCCAGCAGTCGGGACACCTACACTGAAGCTTTCTTT.

The CDR3 region has the DNA TGTGCCAGTAGTATTGGTGGGACTAGCGGGAGGATGAACACCGGGGAGCTGTTTTTT. It codes for CASSIGGTSGRMNTGELFF. The J gene is TRBJ2-2, the V gene TRBV19; 15 bases are a match to TRBD2. This CDR3 is 19 amino acids long. Germline values: CDR1 LNHDA, CDR2 SQIVND (reference sequence). V dropped 3 bases and J dropped 1; count of bases not matched to a gene: 6. Drawing the rest from reference TRBV19 and TRBJ2-2, the complete variable domain is DGGITQSPKYLFRKEGQNVTLSCEQNLNHDAMYWYRQDPGQGLRLIYYSQIVNDFQKGDIAEGYSVSREKKESFPLTVTSAQKNPTAFYLCASSIGGTSGRMNTGELFFGEGSRLTVL.

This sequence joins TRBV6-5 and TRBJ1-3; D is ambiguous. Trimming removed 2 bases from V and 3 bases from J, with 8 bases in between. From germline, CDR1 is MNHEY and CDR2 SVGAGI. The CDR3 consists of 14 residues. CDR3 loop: CASSYSRDGNTIYF. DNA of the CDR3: TGTGCCAGCAGTTACAGCCGGGATGGAAACACCATATATTTT.

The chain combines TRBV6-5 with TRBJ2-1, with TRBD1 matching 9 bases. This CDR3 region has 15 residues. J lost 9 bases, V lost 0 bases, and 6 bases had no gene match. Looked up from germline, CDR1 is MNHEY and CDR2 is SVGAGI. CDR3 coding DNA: TGTGCCAGCAGTTACTCGGGGACAGGGAATGGTGAGCAGTTCTTC. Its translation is CASSYSGTGNGEQFF.

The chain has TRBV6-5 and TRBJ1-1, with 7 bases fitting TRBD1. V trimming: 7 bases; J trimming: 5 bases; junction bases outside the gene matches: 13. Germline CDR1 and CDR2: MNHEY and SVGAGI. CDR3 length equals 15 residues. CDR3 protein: CASTLLAGGETEAFF. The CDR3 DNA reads TGTGCCAGCACCCTCCTGGCAGGGGGAGAGACTGAAGCTTTCTTT.

The CDR3 is CASSLGPVMNTEAFF. Here the CDR3 DNA reads TGTGCCAGCAGCTTAGGTCCCGTTATGAACACTGAAGCTTTCTTT. The genes are TRBV7-6 and TRBJ1-1; D is undetermined. Germline-derived CDR1 and CDR2 are SGHVS and FNYEAQ. The ends were cut back, 1 base at V and 0 bases at J, with 9 bases in the middle. This CDR3 has 15 amino acids.

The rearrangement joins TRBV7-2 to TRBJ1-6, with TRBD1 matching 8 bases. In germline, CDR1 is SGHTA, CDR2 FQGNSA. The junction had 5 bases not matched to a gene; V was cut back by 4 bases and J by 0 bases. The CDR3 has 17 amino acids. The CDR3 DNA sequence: TGTGCCAGCAGCTGGCGACAGGGGAGCTCCTATAATTCACCCCTCCACTTT. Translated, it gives CASSWRQGSSYNSPLHF.

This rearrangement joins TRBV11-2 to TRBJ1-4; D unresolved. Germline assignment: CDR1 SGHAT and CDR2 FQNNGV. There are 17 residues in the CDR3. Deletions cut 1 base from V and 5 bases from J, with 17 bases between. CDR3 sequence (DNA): TGTGCCAGCAGCTTAGGCTTGATACAGTCCAAGAATGAAAAACTGTTTTTT. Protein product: CASSLGLIQSKNEKLFF.

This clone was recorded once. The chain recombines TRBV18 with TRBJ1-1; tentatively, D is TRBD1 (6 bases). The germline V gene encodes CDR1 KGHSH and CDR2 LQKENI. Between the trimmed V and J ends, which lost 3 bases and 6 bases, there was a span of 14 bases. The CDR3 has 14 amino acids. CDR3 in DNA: TGTGCCAGCTCACCCGATACAGGGTCCCCTGAAGCTTTCTTT. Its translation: CASSPDTGSPEAFF. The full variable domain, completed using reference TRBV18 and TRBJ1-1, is NAGVMQNPRHLVRRRGQEARLRCSPMKGHSHVYWYRQLPEEGLKFMVYLQKENIIDESGMPKERFSAEFPKEGPSILRIQQVVRGDSAAYFCASSPDTGSPEAFFGQGTRLTVV.

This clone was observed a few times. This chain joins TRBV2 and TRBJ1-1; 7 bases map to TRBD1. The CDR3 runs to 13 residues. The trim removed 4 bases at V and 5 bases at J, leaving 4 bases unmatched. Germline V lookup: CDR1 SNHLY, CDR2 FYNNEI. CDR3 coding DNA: TGTGCCAGCAGTGGACAGGGTTCAACTGAAGCTTTCTTT. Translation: CASSGQGSTEAFF. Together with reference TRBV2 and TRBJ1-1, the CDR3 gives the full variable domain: EPEVTQTPSHQVTQMGQEVILRCVPISNHLYFYWYRQILGQKVEFLVSFYNNEISEKSEIFDDQFSVERPDGSNFTLKIRSTKLEDSAMYFCASSGQGSTEAFFGQGTRLTVV.

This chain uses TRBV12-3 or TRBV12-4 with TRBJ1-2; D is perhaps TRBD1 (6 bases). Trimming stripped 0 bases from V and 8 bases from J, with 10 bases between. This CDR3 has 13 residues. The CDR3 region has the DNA TGTGCCAGCAGTTTAGCTGGGGGCCGGGGCTACACCTTC. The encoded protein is CASSLAGGRGYTF.

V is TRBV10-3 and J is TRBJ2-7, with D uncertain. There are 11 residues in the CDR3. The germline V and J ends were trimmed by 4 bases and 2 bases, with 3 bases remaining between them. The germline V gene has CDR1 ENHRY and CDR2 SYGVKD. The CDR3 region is CAISAAYEQYF. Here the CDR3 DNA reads TGTGCCATCAGTGCCGCCTACGAGCAGTACTTC.

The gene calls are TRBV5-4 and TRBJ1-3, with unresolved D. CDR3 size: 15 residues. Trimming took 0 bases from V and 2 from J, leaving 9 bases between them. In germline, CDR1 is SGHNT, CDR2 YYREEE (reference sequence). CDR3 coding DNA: TGTGCCAGCAGCTTGGAGGCAGGAACTGGAAACACCATATATTTT. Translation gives CASSLEAGTGNTIYF. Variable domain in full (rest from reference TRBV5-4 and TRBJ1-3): ETGVTQSPTHLIKTRGQQVTLRCSSQSGHNTVSWYQQALGQGPQFIFQYYREEENGRGNFPPRFSGLQFPNYSSELNVNALELDDSALYLCASSLEAGTGNTIYFGEGSWLTVV.